The sequence of this TCR beta chain was determined in a study of long-term antiretroviral therapy in people with HIV. Version v3.0 of the immunoSEQ assay was performed at survey level. Data came from immunoSEQ multiplex PCR; TCRdb stores just in-frame clones and leaves some out. The table lists some 21,000 clones, around 81% of them singletons. DNA was extracted from approximately 1-10 million thawed cryopreserved PBMC. The input for sequencing was unsorted PBMCs, taken 0.1 years before starting antiretroviral therapy. The source of this sequence is a man in his forties with HIV.

The CDR3, as DNA: TGTGCCAGCTCACCGCAACGACGGACAGGGGAAAACTATGGCTACACCTTC. As protein: CASSPQRRTGENYGYTF. This sequence joins TRBV18 and TRBJ1-2; 9 bases line up with TRBD1. J was trimmed by 2 bases and V by 3 bases; bases with no gene match: 10. Per germline, CDR1 KGHSH and CDR2 LQKENI. The CDR3 runs 17 residues. Variable domain in full (rest from reference TRBV18 and TRBJ1-2): NAGVMQNPRHLVRRRGQEARLRCSPMKGHSHVYWYRQLPEEGLKFMVYLQKENIIDESGMPKERFSAEFPKEGPSILRIQQVVRGDSAAYFCASSPQRRTGENYGYTFGSGTRLTVV.